This T cell receptor (beta chain) derives from a study of blood T cell repertoires in COVID-19. In regard to this clone: This CDR3 is also generated by other DNA sequences in the sample.

Here immunoSEQ multiplex PCR was the method, and the copy in TCRdb shows in-frame clones only, minus some. The repertoire consists of 200,000 to 300,000 clones, with roughly 79% occurring once and the leading ten covering roughly 8%. V lost 3 bases to trimming and J lost 1 base; unmatched junction nucleotides: 3. Germline V gene lookup returns CDR1 SGHRS and CDR2 YFSETQ. The CDR3 is made up of 14 amino acids. This rearrangement joins TRBV5-1 to TRBJ1-1; 7 bases match TRBD1. The sequencing sample was made of peripheral blood. This receptor was taken from a woman older than 75 with COVID-19, enrolled during active disease. This chain's CDR3 is CASSSQGGNTEAFF. CDR3 DNA sequence: TGCGCCAGCAGCTCTCAGGGGGGGAACACTGAAGCTTTCTTT. Looking up the rest from reference TRBV5-1 and TRBJ1-1 gives the full variable domain: KAGVTQTPRYLIKTRGQQVTLSCSPISGHRSVSWYQQTPGQGLQFLFEYFSETQRNKGNFPGRFSGRQFSNSRSEMNVSTLELGDSALYLCASSSQGGNTEAFFGQGTRLTVV.